This T cell receptor (beta chain) was identified in a study of blood T cell repertoires in COVID-19. Clones were read by immunoSEQ multiplex PCR, and TCRdb kept only the in-frame ones, dropping some. The sample lists around 170,000 clones, about three quarters occurring once. The CDR3 has 14 residues. CDR1 is GTSNPN, CDR2 SVGIG, per germline (reference sequence). Trimming cost V 5 bases and J 0 bases; bases outside gene matches: 3. The specimen was peripheral blood. The TCR comes from a woman aged 80 or older with COVID-19, enrolled during active disease. The genes are TRBV30 and TRBJ2-3, with 9 bases lining up with TRBD1. In DNA, the CDR3 is TGTGCCTGGGGGACAGGGATAAGCACAGATACGCAGTATTTT. Its protein is CAWGTGISTDTQYF.